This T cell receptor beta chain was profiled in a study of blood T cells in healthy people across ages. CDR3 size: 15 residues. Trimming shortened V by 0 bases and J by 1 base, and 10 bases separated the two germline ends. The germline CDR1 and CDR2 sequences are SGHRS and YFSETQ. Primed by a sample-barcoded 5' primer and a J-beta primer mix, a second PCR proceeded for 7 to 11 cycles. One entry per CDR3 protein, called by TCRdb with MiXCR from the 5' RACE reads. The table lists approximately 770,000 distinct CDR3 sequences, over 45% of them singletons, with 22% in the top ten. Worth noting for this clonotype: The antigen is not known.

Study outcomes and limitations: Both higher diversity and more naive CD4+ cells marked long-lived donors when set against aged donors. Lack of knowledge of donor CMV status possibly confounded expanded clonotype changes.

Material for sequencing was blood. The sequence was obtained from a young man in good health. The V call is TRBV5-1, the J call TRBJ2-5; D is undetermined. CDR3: CASSLDSQTQETQYF. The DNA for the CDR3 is TGCGCCAGCAGCTTGGACAGCCAGACCCAAGAGACCCAGTACTTC.